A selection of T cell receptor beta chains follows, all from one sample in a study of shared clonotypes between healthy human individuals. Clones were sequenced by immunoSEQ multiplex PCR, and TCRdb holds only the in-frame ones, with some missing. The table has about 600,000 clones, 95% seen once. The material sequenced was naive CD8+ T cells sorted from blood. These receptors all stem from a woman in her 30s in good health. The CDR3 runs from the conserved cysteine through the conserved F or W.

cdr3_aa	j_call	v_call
CASKTGNTEAFF	TRBJ1-1	TRBV27
CASSYRQMAEAFF	TRBJ1-1	TRBV27
CASSLRTANNEQFF	TRBJ2-1	TRBV27
CATSHTYSGANVLTF	TRBJ2-6	TRBV15
CASSPPVRAGGPGEQFF	TRBJ2-1	TRBV5-1
CASSPKGRTSYEQYF	.	TRBV11-1
CASSLLDVGEQYF	TRBJ2-7	TRBV11-2
CSARFGYEQYF	TRBJ2-7	TRBV20-1
CASSSPDRGPKSSGNTIYF	TRBJ1-3	TRBV5-6
CASSQQGAGAFF	TRBJ1-1	TRBV14
CASQSARDTQYF	TRBJ2-3	TRBV19
CASSLGTDGEKLFF	TRBJ1-4	TRBV6-6
CARDSDTGELFF	TRBJ2-2	TRBV7-9
CASRDRVGDIQYF	TRBJ2-4	TRBV5-1
CASSLDRTISYEQYF	TRBJ2-7	TRBV28
CASSLGPGTSGRPPGNEQFF	TRBJ2-1	TRBV4-1
CASSYGTLYGYTF	TRBJ1-2	TRBV5-1
CASSPGGYEQYF	TRBJ2-7	TRBV28